This T cell receptor beta chain was captured by sequencing in a study of response to subunit inactivated influenza vaccine. Overall study findings and caveats: Each seasonal influenza vaccination recruits few new T cells, the authors suggested.

TCRdb itself ran the RT-PCR reads through MiXCR, one entry per CDR3 protein. The data contain fewer than 650,000 distinct CDR3 sequences, over 10% of them singletons. Ten or more counts support this clonotype. Its antigen is currently unknown. V was clipped by 3 bases and J by 4 bases; unmatched bases: 9. This CDR3 spans 15 amino acids. Germline CDR1 is MNHEY and CDR2 is SVGAGI. The chain uses TRBV6-5 and TRBJ2-7; 7 positions match TRBD1. The clonotype originates from a man between 45 and 60 years old who received an inactivated influenza vaccine. The sample was PBMCs from blood, taken 40 to 50 days after vaccination. The CDR3 DNA reads as TGTGCCAGCAGTTATGGGGCCCAGGGGGTGTACGAGCAGTACTTC. Translated, it gives CASSYGAQGVYEQYF.